One and the same sample provided the 26 T cell receptor beta chains below, sequenced in a study of T cells in Graves' hyperthyroidism and ophthalmopathy. TCR beta CDR3 region amplification was performed from RNA transcripts. The HTBI primer set drove a first-round RT-PCR of the TCR CDR3. MiXCR was run by TCRdb on the multiplex PCR reads, yielding one entry per CDR3 protein. The table records 250,000 to 400,000 distinct CDR3 sequences, roughly an eighth of them present only once. The sequenced material came from blood. Every receptor here comes from a woman between 40 and 55 years old with Graves' ophthalmopathy.

Comment on this clonotype: A much larger clone sits a single nucleotide away, making a read error possible. Without the conserved terminal phenylalanine or tryptophan, this CDR3 likely stems from a read error. The chain combines TRBV27 with TRBJ1-2; D is unresolved. Germline V gene sequence: CDR1 MNHEY, CDR2 SMNVEV (reference sequence). The CDR3 is 13 residues long. Trimming took off 2 bases at V and 4 bases at J, with 8 bases between the two ends. CDR3 nucleotide sequence: TGTGCCAGCAGTTTACCGGGGTTCTATGGCTACACCCTC. Amino acid sequence: CASSLPGFYGYTL.

The chain has TRBV5-4 and TRBJ1-1; D gene unclear. Germline CDR1 is SGHNT and CDR2 is YYREEE (reference sequence). V shed 4 bases and J shed 1 base, with 14 bases lying between them. This CDR3 has 15 amino acids. In DNA, the CDR3 is TGTGCCAGCAGCCCCCGGTCGGGTAGGAACACTGAAGCTTTCTTT. This translates into CASSPRSGRNTEAFF.

This clonotype has ten or more counts. The V call is TRBV7-6, the J call TRBJ2-7; the D is unclear. Trimming took off 4 bases at V and 4 bases at J, with 11 bases between the two ends. The CDR3 contains 13 residues. Germline V lookup: CDR1 SGHVS, CDR2 FNYEAQ. The CDR3, as DNA: TGTGCCAGCAGCTACGGGCCGGGTTACGAGCAGTACTTC. Protein product: CASSYGPGYEQYF. Combining the CDR3 with reference TRBV7-6 and TRBJ2-7 gives the whole variable domain GAGVSQSPRYKVTKRGQDVALRCDPISGHVSLYWYRQALGQGPEFLTYFNYEAQQDKSGLPNDRFSAERPEGSISTLTIQRTEQRDSAMYRCASSYGPGYEQYFGPGTRLTVT.

This clonotype was detected ten times or more. The J gene is TRBJ2-7, the V gene TRBV6-1; D may be TRBD2 (6 bases). The V gene lost 5 bases and the J gene lost 3 bases, with 20 bases spanning the gap. This CDR3 has 16 amino acids. Germline V gene sequence: CDR1 MNHNS, CDR2 SASEGT. The CDR3 region has the DNA TGTGCCAGCAGTTATCCGGCGGGACTTATAGACTACGAGCAGTACTTC. This encodes CASSYPAGLIDYEQYF.

Ten or more counts support this clonotype. The chain joins TRBV2 to TRBJ2-7; D call uncertain. Per germline, CDR1 SNHLY and CDR2 FYNNEI. CDR3 length equals 15 residues. Trimming took 2 bases from V and 5 from J, leaving 16 bases between them. The CDR3 DNA is TGTGCCAGCAGTGAATCTGGGCGGCCGGTGGACGAGCAGTACTTC. It translates to CASSESGRPVDEQYF.

This clonotype has a count of ten or more. The rearrangement joins TRBV28 to TRBJ1-2, with TRBD1 matching over 7 bases. The CDR3 runs 15 residues. Germline V gene lookup returns CDR1 MDHEN and CDR2 SYDVKM. Trimming took 5 bases from V and 1 from J; bases not matched to a gene: 7. Written as DNA, the CDR3 is TGTGCCAGCAGTGAAGGGGGACAGCGTAACTATGGCTACACCTTC. As protein: CASSEGGQRNYGYTF.

J is TRBJ2-5 and V is TRBV20-1, with TRBD2 matching 12 bases. Germline V gives CDR1 DFQATT, CDR2 SNEGSKA (reference sequence). V shed 6 bases, J shed 5 bases, and the junction held 10 bases outside the gene matches. The CDR3 is 15 amino acids. CDR3 bases: TGCAGTGCCCTCCCCCGACTAGCGGGAGAGGAGACCCAGTACTTC. Translation: CSALPRLAGEETQYF.

This clonotype was recorded many times. The chain joins TRBV20-1 to TRBJ2-7, with D uncertain. The V end lost 1 base, the J end lost 3 bases, and 13 bases lay between the germline ends. The CDR3 loop spans 14 amino acids. Germline loops: CDR1 DFQATT, CDR2 SNEGSKA (reference sequence). CDR3 amino acids: CSARGLHRVYEQYF. The CDR3 nucleotides read TGCAGTGCTAGAGGACTCCACCGGGTCTACGAGCAGTACTTC.

There are many counts of this clonotype. The chain couples TRBV7-8 to TRBJ2-3; TRBD2 matches 10 bases. The junction had 5 bases not matched to a gene; V was cut back by 3 bases and J by 2 bases. Germline V CDR1 and CDR2: SGHVS, FQNEAQ. This CDR3 region has 16 residues. CDR3 protein: CASSFLAGEYTDTQYF. The CDR3 nucleotides read TGTGCCAGCAGCTTTCTAGCGGGGGAGTACACAGATACGCAGTATTTT.

This clonotype appeared many times. In nucleotides, the CDR3 is TGTGCCAGCAGCACGCGACACGAGCAGTACTTC. Protein: CASSTRHEQYF. The gene calls are TRBV7-8 and TRBJ2-7, with D uncertain. This CDR3 is 11 amino acids long. The V gene's germline CDR1 is SGHVS and CDR2 FQNEAQ. V was pared by 5 bases and J by 5 bases, with 7 bases between. The full variable domain, rest sourced from reference TRBV7-8 and TRBJ2-7, is GAGVSQSPRYKVAKRGQDVALRCDPISGHVSLFWYQQALGQGPEFLTYFQNEAQLDKSGLPSDRFFAERPEGSVSTLKIQRTQQEDSAVYLCASSTRHEQYFGPGTRLTVT.

This clonotype was observed at least ten times. V gene TRBV7-2 combines with J gene TRBJ1-2; the match to TRBD1 covers 8 bases. Germline V CDR1 and CDR2: SGHTA, FQGNSA. V lost 4 bases and J lost 7; bases outside the gene matches: 8. The CDR3 consists of 14 residues. The CDR3 coding sequence is TGTGCCAGCAGCTCGACAGGGGACACACGTGGCTACACCTTC. This encodes CASSSTGDTRGYTF.

This clonotype was seen at least ten times. V gene TRBV29-1 combines with J gene TRBJ2-7; D gene ambiguous. V gave up 4 bases and J gave up 2 bases, with 6 bases separating them. The germline gives CDR1 SQVTM, CDR2 ANQGSEA. This CDR3 has 11 amino acids. The CDR3 DNA sequence: TGCAGCGTTGGTTCAGCCTACGAGCAGTACTTC. It encodes CSVGSAYEQYF.

This clonotype was found once. V and J are TRBV4-1 and TRBJ2-7, with D maybe TRBD2 (6 bases). Germline V gene lookup returns CDR1 MGHRA and CDR2 YSYEKL. This CDR3 has 14 amino acids. Trimming removed 3 bases at V and 2 bases at J, with 11 bases between. CDR3 in amino acids: CASSHGLPPYEQYF. CDR3 in DNA: TGCGCCAGCAGCCACGGACTACCCCCCTACGAGCAGTACTTC.

This clonotype has at least ten counts. The CDR3 region is CSAARVPNEQFF. Here the CDR3 DNA reads TGCAGTGCCGCCAGGGTTCCCAATGAGCAGTTCTTC. The V call is TRBV20-1, the J call TRBJ2-1; a possible D gene is TRBD1 (5 bases). The germline V gene encodes CDR1 DFQATT and CDR2 SNEGSKA (reference sequence). The CDR3 has 12 amino acids. V was trimmed by 6 bases and J by 6 bases, leaving 12 bases between them.

Note on this clonotype: This may stem from a read error, because a much larger clone lies one nucleotide away. This chain links TRBV28 with TRBJ2-1; TRBD2 agrees at 8 bases. The CDR3 has 14 residues. The germline V gene has CDR1 MDHEN and CDR2 SYDVKM. V was clipped by 5 bases and J by 13 bases; unmatched bases: 13. The CDR3 DNA sequence: TGTGCCAGCAGTGAGGGGACTAGACTCGAGACCCAGTTCTTC. Translating it yields CASSEGTRLETQFF. Full variable domain (outside the CDR3, taken from reference TRBV28 and TRBJ2-1): DVKVTQSSRYLVKRTGEKVFLECVQDMDHENMFWYRQDPGLGLRLIYFSYDVKMKEKGDIPEGYSVSREKKERFSLILESASTNQTSMYLCASSEGTRLETQFFGPGTRLTVL.

The rearrangement uses TRBV29-1 and TRBJ2-1; D might be TRBD2 (5 bases). This CDR3 contains 14 residues. CDR1 and CDR2 (germline): SQVTM, ANQGSEA. V was clipped by 7 bases and J by 9 bases, with 22 bases between them. The CDR3 reads CSARRLGSDGEQFF. Written as DNA, the CDR3 is TGCAGCGCCCGGAGGTTGGGTAGCGACGGTGAGCAGTTCTTC.

This clonotype came up a few times. The V and J genes are TRBV28 and TRBJ1-4, with TRBD1 matching over 9 bases. The V gene's germline CDR1 is MDHEN and CDR2 SYDVKM. V shed 6 bases, J shed 7 bases, and the junction held 9 bases outside the gene matches. The CDR3 sequence is 15 residues long. Here the CDR3 DNA reads TGTGCCAGCAGGTCGATACAGGGGGCATTTGAAAAACTGTTTTTT. This gives the protein CASRSIQGAFEKLFF.

CDR3 nucleotides: TGCGCCAGCAGCTTGTACGGGACGGACGTGTTGGGGGCCTACAATGAGCAGTTCTTC. Its translation is CASSLYGTDVLGAYNEQFF. The genes are TRBV5-1 and TRBJ2-1; D may correspond to TRBD1 or TRBD2 (5 bases each). CDR3 length: 19 amino acids. V was trimmed by 1 base and J by 2 bases, leaving 22 bases between them. The germline V gene encodes CDR1 SGHRS and CDR2 YFSETQ.

This clonotype has ten or more counts. The chain recombines TRBV29-1 with TRBJ1-1; D is ambiguous. CDR3 length: 13 residues. Per the germline V gene, CDR1 is SQVTM and CDR2 is ANQGSEA. The V end was cut by 3 bases, the J end by 1 base, with 9 bases between. Written as DNA, the CDR3 is TGCAGCGTTGAGCGTCGGGCGAACACTGAAGCTTTCTTT. Amino acid sequence: CSVERRANTEAFF.

This clonotype came up once. CDR3 in amino acids: CASSNSGRAPMHEQFF. CDR3 in DNA: TGTGCCAGCAGTAACAGCGGGAGGGCCCCGATGCATGAGCAGTTCTTC. V usage is TRBV25-1 and J usage is TRBJ2-1, with 10 bases fitting TRBD2. Germline CDR1 reads MGHDK; CDR2 reads SYGVNS. V shed 5 bases and J 8 bases; nucleotides not matched to a gene: 12. The CDR3 runs 16 residues.

The chain employs TRBV10-3 and TRBJ2-3; 10 bases match TRBD2. The germline gives CDR1 ENHRY, CDR2 SYGVKD. J gave up 3 bases and V 7 bases, and 4 bases lay outside the gene matches. CDR3 length: 14 residues. CDR3 sequence: CAINGLAVTDTQYF. The CDR3 DNA follows: TGTGCCATCAACGGACTAGCGGTGACAGATACGCAGTATTTT.

The chain carries TRBV20-1 and TRBJ2-7, with 8 positions matching TRBD2. CDR1 is DFQATT, CDR2 SNEGSKA, per germline (reference sequence). The CDR3 covers 13 residues. The V segment lost 1 base and the J segment 6 bases; nucleotides outside the gene matches: 5. The CDR3 sequence: CSARGLAGSEQYF. The CDR3 bases are TGCAGTGCTAGAGGGCTAGCGGGCTCCGAGCAGTACTTC.

This chain uses TRBV27 with TRBJ1-1; D possibly corresponds to TRBD1 (5 bases). The CDR3 is 13 amino acids. Per germline, CDR1 MNHEY and CDR2 SMNVEV (reference sequence). Trimming stripped 4 bases from V and 1 base from J, with 7 bases between. The DNA of the CDR3 is TGTGCCAGCAGTTGGGGCCCGAACACTGAAGCTTTCTTT. Its protein product is CASSWGPNTEAFF.

This clonotype was seen repeatedly, ten times or more. The chain employs TRBV11-2 and TRBJ2-1, with 10 bases aligning to TRBD1. CDR3 length: 14 residues. Looked up from germline, CDR1 is SGHAT and CDR2 is FQNNGV. J gave up 9 bases and V 3 bases, and 5 bases lay outside the gene matches. CDR3 bases: TGTGCCAGCAGCTTCCGGGACAGGGGAATTGAGCAGTTCTTC. This encodes CASSFRDRGIEQFF.

The V and J genes are TRBV20-1 and TRBJ1-1; weak D call: TRBD1 (5 bases). This CDR3 has 12 residues. Per the germline V gene, CDR1 is DFQATT and CDR2 is SNEGSKA (reference sequence). Trimming removed 5 bases at V and 2 bases at J, with 9 bases between. The CDR3 DNA sequence: TGCAGTGCTCAAACAGGTAACACTGAAGCTTTCTTT. Its translation: CSAQTGNTEAFF.

The chain couples TRBV7-2 to TRBJ2-5; perhaps TRBD2 as D (6 bases). Germline CDR1 is SGHTA and CDR2 is FQGNSA. This CDR3 spans 15 amino acids. The germline V and J ends were trimmed by 5 bases and 4 bases, with 17 bases remaining between them. The CDR3 region has the DNA TGTGCCAGCAGCCCCGGTTGGGGAGGTCGAGAGACCCAGTACTTC. Its protein product is CASSPGWGGRETQYF. Drawing the rest from reference TRBV7-2 and TRBJ2-5, the complete variable domain is GAGVSQSPSNKVTEKGKDVELRCDPISGHTALYWYRQSLGQGLEFLIYFQGNSAPDKSGLPSDRFSAERTGGSVSTLTIQRTQQEDSAVYLCASSPGWGGRETQYFGPGTRLLVL.